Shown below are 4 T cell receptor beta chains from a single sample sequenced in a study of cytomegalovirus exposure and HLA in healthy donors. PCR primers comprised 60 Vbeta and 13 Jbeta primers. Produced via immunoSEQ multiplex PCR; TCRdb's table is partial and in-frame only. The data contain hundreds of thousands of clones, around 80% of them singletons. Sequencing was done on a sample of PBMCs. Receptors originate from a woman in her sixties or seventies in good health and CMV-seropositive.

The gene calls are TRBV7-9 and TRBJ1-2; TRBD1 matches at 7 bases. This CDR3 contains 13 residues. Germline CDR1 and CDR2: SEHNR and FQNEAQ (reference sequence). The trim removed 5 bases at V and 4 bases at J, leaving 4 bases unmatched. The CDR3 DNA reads TGTGCCAGCAGCGCGGGACAGACCTATGGCTACACCTTC. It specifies CASSAGQTYGYTF. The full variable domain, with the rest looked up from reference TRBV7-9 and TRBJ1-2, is DTGVSQNPRHKITKRGQNVTFRCDPISEHNRLYWYRQTLGQGPEFLTYFQNEAQLEKSRLLSDRFSAERPKGSFSTLEIQRTEQGDSAMYLCASSAGQTYGYTFGSGTRLTVV.

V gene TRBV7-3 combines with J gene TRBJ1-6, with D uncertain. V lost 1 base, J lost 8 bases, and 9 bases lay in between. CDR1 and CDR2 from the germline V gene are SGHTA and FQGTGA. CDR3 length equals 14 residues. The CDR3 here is CASSLRGGDSPLHF. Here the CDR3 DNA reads TGTGCCAGCAGCTTAAGGGGAGGTGATTCACCCCTCCACTTT.

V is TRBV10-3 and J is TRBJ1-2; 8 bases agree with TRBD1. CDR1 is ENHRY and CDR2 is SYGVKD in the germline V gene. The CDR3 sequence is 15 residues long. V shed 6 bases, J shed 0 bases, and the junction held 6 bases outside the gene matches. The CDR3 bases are TGTGCCATCAGGGACAGGGAGACGTCTAACTATGGCTACACCTTC. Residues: CAIRDRETSNYGYTF.

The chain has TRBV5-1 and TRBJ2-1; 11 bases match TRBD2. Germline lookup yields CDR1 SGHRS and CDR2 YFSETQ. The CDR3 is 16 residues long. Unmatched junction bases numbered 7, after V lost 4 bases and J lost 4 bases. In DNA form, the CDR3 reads TGCGCCAGCAGCCGCGGACTAGCGGGTTTTTACAATGAGCAGTTCTTC. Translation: CASSRGLAGFYNEQFF.